This T cell receptor beta chain derives from a study of shared clonotypes between healthy human individuals. The CDR3 sequence is 15 residues long. With 6 bases removed from V and 0 bases from J, the gap between germline ends came to 12 bases. Germline CDR1 is MNHNS and CDR2 is SASEGT. Method: immunoSEQ multiplex PCR; TCRdb's copy keeps in-frame clones and lacks some. This table has 1.5 million to 2.5 million clones, roughly 94% appearing once. CD45RO-negative CD8 cells positively selected for CCR7 made up the naive population, which excluded terminally differentiated effector memory CD45RA+ cells. The source of this sequence is a man aged 18 to 29 in good health. Material for sequencing was naive CD8+ T cells sorted from blood. The chain uses TRBV6-1 and TRBJ1-5; D is possibly TRBD1 (6 bases). The CDR3 nucleotides read TGTGCCAGCAGGGAACAGGGATATAGCAATCAGCCCCAGCATTTT. Translation gives CASREQGYSNQPQHF.